Judged by abundance, the clone carrying this TCR beta chain is medium-sized (0.01 to 0.1%). Its antigen is not identified. At one end, the junction sequence differs from germline, possibly due to a read error. One entry per CDR3 protein results from TCRdb running MiXCR on the 5' RACE reads. This table holds under 7,000 distinct CDR3 sequences, approximately 34% found once. The study's findings and limits: Tumor memory CD4+ T cell TCR gene usage was found to cluster with blood and lymph node memory CD4+ cells and with lymph node naive CD4+ cells. Tumor Tregs overlapped most with tumor, then blood, naive CD4+ cells. Larger-cohort validation covered only one TCR beta V-J rearrangement.

Naive CD4+ cells had CD25+ Tregs removed. The clonotype originates from a female donor with breast cancer. Sequenced sample: naive CD4+ T cells sorted from a lymph node. Noted subset: naive CD4+ T cells, CD4+CD45RA+CD25-.

The DNA for the CDR3 is TGCAGTGTTGGACGGGGGGACAATGAGCAGTTCTTC. Protein product: CSVGRGDNEQFF. The chain recombines TRBV29-1 with TRBJ2-1; 7 bases line up with TRBD2. The CDR3 spans 12 residues. The germline V gene encodes CDR1 SQVTM and CDR2 ANQGSEA.